The 8 T cell receptor beta chains in this list originate from one sample, sequenced in a study of cytomegalovirus exposure and HLA in healthy donors (dated by TCRdb to 2016 to 2017). Library construction relied on the immunoSEQ multiplex PCR assay. For the multiplex PCR, a mixture combining 60 forward primers for TCR Vbeta segments and 13 reverse primers for TCR Jbeta segments was used. The clones in this table, taken by TCRdb from immuneACCESS, are in-frame only. Not every clone is retained; where verified, under half of the shortfall comes from an unresolved V gene, and the cause of the rest is unknown. This sample comprises around 97,000 clones, around a tenth of them detected only once. 5.1% of the sample comes from the top ten. Sequenced: PBMCs. The receptor source for this set is a man aged 50 to 60 in good health and CMV-seropositive.

This clone has more than one count but fewer than ten. The genes are TRBV5-8 and TRBJ2-1; 10 bases are shared with TRBD2. The CDR3 is 15 residues long. The germline gives CDR1 SGHTS, CDR2 YDEGEE. The junction had 10 bases not matched to a gene; V was cut back by 4 bases and J by 9 bases. CDR3 region: CASSPSSGRAGEQFF. In DNA, the CDR3 is TGTGCCAGCAGCCCAAGCAGCGGGAGGGCAGGTGAGCAGTTCTTC.

This clone has only a few counts. This chain links TRBV5-1 with TRBJ1-1; weak D call: TRBD1 (5 bases). Germline CDR1 SGHRS, CDR2 YFSETQ. With 0 bases removed from V and 7 bases from J, the gap between germline ends came to 13 bases. The CDR3 has 14 amino acids. CDR3 DNA: TGCGCCAGCAGCTTGGAGGGGCTAACGGGTGAAGCTTTCTTT. Its protein is CASSLEGLTGEAFF.

This clone came up a few times. The chain carries TRBV28 and TRBJ2-5; 7 nucleotides agree with TRBD1. There are 14 residues in the CDR3. V lost 5 bases and J lost 2; bases outside the gene matches: 5. Germline assignment: CDR1 MDHEN and CDR2 SYDVKM. CDR3 sequence reads: CASSTLQGQETQYF. Here the CDR3 DNA reads TGTGCCAGCAGTACCCTACAGGGGCAAGAGACCCAGTACTTC.

The table lists this clone with a few counts. Lacking the conserved final phenylalanine or tryptophan, this CDR3 likely reflects a read error. V gene TRBV7-3 combines with J gene TRBJ2-7, with 9 bases aligning to TRBD2. This CDR3 contains 14 residues. The ends lost 4 bases at V and 2 bases at J; junction bases unmatched: 3. Germline V gene lookup returns CDR1 SGHTA and CDR2 FQGTGA. The CDR3 DNA reads TGTGCCAGCAGCTCGCTAGCGGGGCCCTACGAGCAGTACCTC. This encodes CASSSLAGPYEQYL.

The chain recombines TRBV12-5 with TRBJ1-6; TRBD1 might be the D (5 bases). Trimming removed 3 bases at V and 6 bases at J, with 9 bases between. The CDR3 extends over 14 amino acids. The germline gives CDR1 LGHNT, CDR2 FRNRAP. Here the CDR3 DNA reads TGTGCTAGTGGTTTCGACAGCTTTAATTCACCCCTCCACTTT. This codes for CASGFDSFNSPLHF.

The CDR3 region has the DNA TGCAGCGTTGAAGCTACTAGCGGGAACACCGGGGAGCTGTTTTTT. As protein: CSVEATSGNTGELFF. The chain is built from TRBV29-1 and TRBJ2-2; 8 bases map to TRBD2. Germline V gene data show CDR1 as SQVTM and CDR2 as ANQGSEA. V gave up 1 base and J gave up 1 base; unmatched junction bases: 2. This CDR3 is built from 15 residues.

The rearrangement uses TRBV4-1 and TRBJ2-2; D gene uncertain. The CDR3 is 14 amino acids. Trimming removed 2 bases at V and 2 bases at J, with 6 bases between. Germline loops: CDR1 MGHRA, CDR2 YSYEKL. CDR3 nucleotides: TGCGCCAGCAGCCAAATTAGCAACACCGGGGAGCTGTTTTTT. Its translation is CASSQISNTGELFF.

This clone was found many times. The CDR3 is CASSQDLNFYSNTEAFF. The CDR3 region has the DNA TGCGCCAGCAGCCAAGATTTAAACTTTTACAGCAACACTGAAGCTTTCTTT. V is TRBV4-3 and J is TRBJ1-1; D is undetermined. The CDR3 has 17 amino acids. The germline V and J ends were trimmed by 0 bases and 2 bases, with 16 bases remaining between them. From germline, CDR1 is LGHNA and CDR2 YSLEER.